Listed below are T cell receptor beta chains from one sample, sequenced in a study of long-term antiretroviral therapy in people with HIV. Using immunoSEQ multiplex PCR, the repertoire was profiled, and TCRdb retains in-frame clones only, with some absent. The sample carries around 21,000 clones, roughly 80% recorded once. The specimen comprised unsorted PBMCs, sampled 0.2 years after starting antiretroviral therapy. The receptors here all came from a woman aged 25 to 39 with HIV. Each CDR3 is given without its conserved first and last residue.

J gene: TRBJ2-5; V gene: TRBV15; CDR3 protein: ATSSELQGALSQETQY
J gene: TRBJ1-5; V gene: TRBV7-8; CDR3 protein: ASSLDGAANQPQH
J gene: TRBJ1-2; V gene: TRBV18; CDR3 protein: ASSPLPDGGYGYT
J gene: TRBJ1-1; V gene: TRBV4-2; CDR3 protein: ASSQGQGVNTEAF
J gene: TRBJ2-7; V gene: TRBV13; CDR3 protein: ASSHQDEQY
J gene: TRBJ1-1; V gene: TRBV30; CDR3 protein: AWSVAGTTEAF
J gene: TRBJ2-5; V gene: TRBV5-1; CDR3 protein: ASSLNGQQETQY
J gene: TRBJ2-2; V gene: TRBV19; CDR3 protein: ASSMPRAGGELF
J gene: TRBJ2-2; V gene: TRBV18; CDR3 protein: ASSYLANTGELF
J gene: TRBJ1-1; V gene: TRBV5-6; CDR3 protein: ASSFGQSAEAF
J gene: TRBJ2-4; V gene: TRBV6-5; CDR3 protein: ASSSSGRIQY
J gene: TRBJ1-1; V gene: TRBV30; CDR3 protein: AWSREGNTEAF
J gene: TRBJ2-6; V gene: TRBV27; CDR3 protein: ASSRTSGANVLT
J gene: TRBJ1-1; V gene: TRBV5-6; CDR3 protein: ASSVRGDTYTEAF
J gene: TRBJ2-3; V gene: TRBV6-1; CDR3 protein: ASTLGAGVTDTQY
J gene: TRBJ2-5; V gene: TRBV14; CDR3 protein: ASSRSRERGRKTQY
J gene: TRBJ2-2; V gene: TRBV6-4; CDR3 protein: ASREDETGELF
J gene: TRBJ1-5; V gene: TRBV30; CDR3 protein: AWSPAGALRAQQPQH
J gene: TRBJ2-3; V gene: TRBV19; CDR3 protein: ASNIREGTSADTQY
J gene: TRBJ2-6; V gene: TRBV7-9; CDR3 protein: ASSLGTSGANVLT
J gene: TRBJ2-5; V gene: TRBV15; CDR3 protein: ATSLRGGGETQY
J gene: TRBJ2-4; V gene: TRBV5-1; CDR3 protein: ASSPGTPKSDIQY
J gene: TRBJ2-7; V gene: TRBV27; CDR3 protein: ASSFSSSGGSYEQY
J gene: TRBJ1-4; V gene: TRBV13; CDR3 protein: ASSLMAVGEKLF
J gene: TRBJ2-3; V gene: TRBV10-3; CDR3 protein: AIRLGGGGRADTQY
J gene: TRBJ2-2; V gene: TRBV27; CDR3 protein: ASRYQGLGTGELF
J gene: TRBJ1-2; V gene: TRBV9; CDR3 protein: ASSVARELGQNYGYT
J gene: TRBJ2-1; V gene: TRBV5-1; CDR3 protein: ASSLRGGHEQF
J gene: TRBJ2-5; V gene: TRBV13; CDR3 protein: ASSLGLRGVQETQY
J gene: TRBJ1-5; V gene: TRBV19; CDR3 protein: ASGPQGRDQPQH
J gene: TRBJ2-1; V gene: TRBV30; CDR3 protein: AWSGNEQF
J gene: TRBJ1-4; V gene: TRBV30; CDR3 protein: AWSPGQYDEKLF
J gene: TRBJ1-2; V gene: TRBV30; CDR3 protein: AWSAESYYGYT
J gene: TRBJ1-2; V gene: TRBV2; CDR3 protein: ASSELRVPSNYGYT
J gene: TRBJ1-5; V gene: TRBV7-8; CDR3 protein: ASSPNPDGQPQH
J gene: TRBJ2-1; V gene: TRBV29-1; CDR3 protein: SVGPGGEQF
J gene: TRBJ1-5; V gene: TRBV30; CDR3 protein: AWSASNRAQPQH
J gene: TRBJ2-3; V gene: TRBV19; CDR3 protein: ASSIRPGAREDTQY
J gene: TRBJ1-3; V gene: TRBV5-1; CDR3 protein: ASSLEGGGGNTIY
J gene: TRBJ1-3; V gene: TRBV29-1; CDR3 protein: SVGSGNTIY
J gene: TRBJ1-1; V gene: TRBV30; CDR3 protein: AWTGRTSEAF
J gene: TRBJ1-6; V gene: TRBV21-1; CDR3 protein: ASSRPVDRLESPLH
J gene: TRBJ1-1; V gene: TRBV30; CDR3 protein: AWKGQGAGGTEAF
J gene: TRBJ1-2; V gene: TRBV7-8; CDR3 protein: ASSLRWGDYGYT
J gene: TRBJ1-5; V gene: TRBV27; CDR3 protein: ASSSETGLQH
J gene: TRBJ1-1; V gene: TRBV6-5; CDR3 protein: ASSYQNSWGNTEAF